One and the same sample provided the 23 T cell receptor beta chains below, sequenced in a study of T cell responses to AZD1222 COVID-19 vaccine. Generated by immunoSEQ multiplex PCR, the TCRdb table keeps only in-frame clones and is missing some. The sample includes about 60,000 clones, approximately 86% of them seen just once. This material consisted of peripheral blood, taken 28 days after the second AZD1222 dose. The source is an adult who received the AZD1222 COVID-19 vaccine.

In the case of this clone: The same CDR3 arises from other DNA sequences in this sample as well. The chain recombines TRBV6-5 with TRBJ1-1; TRBD1 is a possible D gene (5 bases). V lost 0 bases and J lost 1, with 9 bases in between. This CDR3 has 15 amino acids. Germline CDR1 is MNHEY and CDR2 is SVGAGI. CDR3 sequence: CASSYSSRANTEAFF. In nucleotides, the CDR3 is TGTGCCAGCAGTTACTCGAGCAGGGCGAACACTGAAGCTTTCTTT.

J is TRBJ2-2 and V is TRBV19, with D hard to call. The CDR3 extends over 13 amino acids. The germline V and J ends were trimmed by 3 bases and 4 bases, with 6 bases remaining between them. Germline CDR1 LNHDA, CDR2 SQIVND (reference sequence). The CDR3 bases are TGTGCCAGTAGTATTTGGGGCACCGGGGAGCTGTTTTTT. It encodes CASSIWGTGELFF.

V is TRBV3-1 (or the pseudogene TRBV3-2) and J is TRBJ1-5; D is unresolved. Germline V CDR1 and CDR2: LGHDT, YNNKEL (reference sequence). The length of the CDR3 is 14 residues. Trimming took off 0 bases at V and 1 base at J, with 4 bases between the two ends. Here the CDR3 reads CASSQEGSNQPQHF. The CDR3 coding sequence is TGTGCCAGCAGCCAAGAGGGGAGCAATCAGCCCCAGCATTTT.

The chain has TRBV4-2 and TRBJ1-5; D unresolved. The CDR3 is 14 residues long. The V and J ends lost 0 bases and 7 bases respectively, with 10 bases between them. Germline V gene sequence: CDR1 LGHNA, CDR2 YNFKEQ. CDR3 DNA: TGTGCCAGCAGCCAAGATCCGGTAGGGCAGCCCCAGCATTTT. As protein: CASSQDPVGQPQHF.

This chain joins TRBV6-2 or TRBV6-3 and TRBJ2-7; D not resolved. The CDR3 extends over 14 amino acids. With 4 bases removed from V and 5 bases from J, the gap between germline ends came to 15 bases. Per germline, CDR1 MNHEY and CDR2 SVGEGT. The CDR3 loop is CASSLSVLADEQYF. The CDR3 bases are TGTGCCAGCAGTTTGTCTGTACTCGCGGACGAGCAGTACTTC.

The V call is TRBV5-1, the J call TRBJ1-1; TRBD1 matches 8 bases. In germline, CDR1 is SGHRS, CDR2 YFSETQ. This CDR3 region has 17 residues. V was pared by 2 bases and J by 1 base, with 10 bases of the junction left unmatched. CDR3 loop: CASSFQGASSANTEAFF. As DNA, the CDR3 is TGCGCCAGCAGCTTCCAGGGGGCGAGTAGTGCGAACACTGAAGCTTTCTTT.

V and J are TRBV5-6 and TRBJ1-4; the D gene is possibly TRBD1 (5 bases). Germline assignment: CDR1 SGHDT and CDR2 YYEEEE. V was clipped by 0 bases and J by 5 bases, with 11 bases between them. The CDR3 contains 15 residues. The CDR3 DNA reads TGTGCCAGCAGCTTGGGGGGGAGTTTCAATGAAAAACTGTTTTTT. Translating gives CASSLGGSFNEKLFF.

V is TRBV4-1 and J is TRBJ1-2; D is unresolved. Germline V gene sequence: CDR1 MGHRA, CDR2 YSYEKL. Trimming shortened V by 1 base and J by 3 bases, and 9 bases separated the two germline ends. The length of the CDR3 is 14 residues. The CDR3, as DNA: TGCGCCAGCAGCCAAGCCACCATGGACTATGGCTACACCTTC. Its translation: CASSQATMDYGYTF.

V usage is TRBV28 and J usage is TRBJ1-1, with 9 nucleotides matching TRBD1. Germline CDR1 reads MDHEN; CDR2 reads SYDVKM. The junction had 9 bases not matched to a gene; V was cut back by 3 bases and J by 10 bases. This CDR3 has 14 amino acids. For the CDR3, the DNA is TGTGCCAGCAGTTTGACAGGGGGATCTTTGCGAGCTTTCTTT. Translated, it gives CASSLTGGSLRAFF. Supplemented by reference TRBV28 and TRBJ1-1, the full variable domain reads DVKVTQSSRYLVKRTGEKVFLECVQDMDHENMFWYRQDPGLGLRLIYFSYDVKMKEKGDIPEGYSVSREKKERFSLILESASTNQTSMYLCASSLTGGSLRAFFGQGTRLTVV.

J is TRBJ2-7 and V is TRBV13; D possibly corresponds to TRBD2 (6 bases). Germline CDR1 and CDR2: PRHDT and FYEKMQ (reference sequence). V was shortened by 4 bases and J by 5 bases, with 15 bases between the two germline ends. There are 14 residues in the CDR3. The CDR3 DNA follows: TGTGCCAGCAGCTCTATTGGGGGGACCGACGAGCAGTACTTC. Residues: CASSSIGGTDEQYF.

V is TRBV6-5 and J is TRBJ1-5; D is unresolved. Trimming shortened V by 2 bases and J by 5 bases, and 10 bases separated the two germline ends. CDR1 is MNHEY and CDR2 is SVGAGI in the germline V gene. The CDR3 loop spans 14 amino acids. The DNA for the CDR3 is TGTGCCAGCAGTTACAACGGACTTTATCAGCCCCAGCATTTT. Translation: CASSYNGLYQPQHF.

The gene calls are TRBV19 and TRBJ1-3, with 8 bases identical to TRBD1. Trimming at V came to 7 bases and at J to 3 bases, leaving 17 bases not matched to a gene. Germline-derived CDR1 and CDR2 are LNHDA and SQIVND (reference sequence). The CDR3 totals 18 residues. Here the CDR3 reads CASKGVDRAGGYGNTIYF. CDR3 DNA: TGTGCCAGTAAGGGAGTGGACCGAGCAGGGGGCTATGGAAACACCATATATTTT.

The chain recombines TRBV28 with TRBJ2-1; either TRBD1 or TRBD2 may fit D (6 bases each). The CDR3 spans 16 residues. Trimming took off 6 bases at V and 5 bases at J, with 20 bases between the two ends. The V gene's germline CDR1 is MDHEN and CDR2 SYDVKM. Here the CDR3 reads CASRGYRRRGNNEQFF. The CDR3 bases are TGTGCCAGCAGGGGATATCGACGGAGGGGGAACAATGAGCAGTTCTTC.

The rearrangement links TRBV7-9 to TRBJ2-3; 8 bases are shared with TRBD2. V shed 3 bases and J 2 bases; nucleotides not matched to a gene: 4. Per the germline V gene, CDR1 is SEHNR and CDR2 is FQNEAQ (reference sequence). The CDR3 is made up of 15 amino acids. The CDR3 coding sequence is TGTGCCAGCAGCTTCGGACTAGCAGCCACAGATACGCAGTATTTT. It translates to CASSFGLAATDTQYF.

This clone has a handful of counts. This rearrangement joins TRBV12-3 or TRBV12-4 to TRBJ1-4; 9 bases are a match to TRBD1. The J call may be faulty, since TRBJ2-2 better matches the DNA end. This CDR3 region has 13 residues. DNA of the CDR3: TGTGCCAGCAGACAGGGGGCTAACCCGGAGCTGTTTTTT. Protein sequence: CASRQGANPELFF.

This chain links TRBV18 with TRBJ2-7; 9 bases agree with TRBD1. The CDR3 runs to 19 residues. Germline assignment: CDR1 KGHSH and CDR2 LQKENI. The V segment lost 2 bases and the J segment 6 bases; nucleotides outside the gene matches: 20. Here the CDR3 reads CASSPAFEATGGNLFEQYF. The CDR3 DNA reads TGTGCCAGCTCACCAGCGTTTGAAGCTACAGGGGGCAATTTGTTCGAGCAGTACTTC.

This chain uses TRBV30 with TRBJ2-7; maybe TRBD1 (5 bases). V gave up 0 bases and J gave up 5 bases, with 17 bases separating them. Per germline, CDR1 GTSNPN and CDR2 SVGIG (reference sequence). The CDR3 length is 15 residues. CDR3 nucleotide sequence: TGTGCCTGGAGTGTACGGGCAGGGTGGATGAACGAGCAGTACTTC. Residues: CAWSVRAGWMNEQYF. The variable domain in full, with the rest retrieved from reference TRBV30 and TRBJ2-7, is SQTIHQWPATLVQPVGSPLSLECTVEGTSNPNLYWYRQAAGRGLQLLFYSVGIGQISSEVPQNLSASRPQDRQFILSSKKLLLSDSGFYLCAWSVRAGWMNEQYFGPGTRLTVT.

The rearrangement uses TRBV11-1 and TRBJ1-2; D is possibly TRBD1 (6 bases). The CDR3 is made up of 14 amino acids. Germline V lookup: CDR1 SGHAT, CDR2 FQDESV (reference sequence). V was shortened by 3 bases and J by 1 base, with 9 bases between the two germline ends. CDR3 in amino acids: CASSFTGFNYGYTF. The DNA of the CDR3 is TGTGCCAGCAGCTTCACAGGGTTTAACTATGGCTACACCTTC.

This sequence joins TRBV19 and TRBJ2-2; TRBD2 matches at 14 bases. The CDR3 is 15 residues long. Germline CDR1 reads LNHDA; CDR2 reads SQIVND (reference sequence). V was clipped by 6 bases and J by 5 bases; unmatched bases: 2. The DNA of the CDR3 is TGTGCCAGTAGAAGACTAGCGGGAGGGACCGGGGAGCTGTTTTTT. Protein: CASRRLAGGTGELFF.

This chain connects TRBV2 to TRBJ1-5, with 7 bases lining up with TRBD1. V shed 6 bases, J shed 5 bases, and the junction held 4 bases outside the gene matches. The CDR3 is made up of 13 amino acids. Germline V gene data show CDR1 as SNHLY and CDR2 as FYNNEI. In DNA, the CDR3 is TGTGCCAGCAGGGAAACAGGGGATCAGCCCCAGCATTTT. Translating gives CASRETGDQPQHF.

This chain joins TRBV18 and TRBJ1-2, with 10 bases aligning to TRBD1. The CDR3 consists of 15 residues. V dropped 1 base and J dropped 5; count of bases not matched to a gene: 4. The germline gives CDR1 KGHSH, CDR2 LQKENI. The CDR3 DNA sequence: TGTGCCAGCTCACCACTAAAGGGACAGGGGTATGGCTACACCTTC. Translation gives CASSPLKGQGYGYTF.

The chain uses TRBV11-1 and TRBJ2-5, with unresolved D. This CDR3 has 11 residues. Trimming pared 6 bases from V and 5 bases from J, leaving 7 bases between. CDR1 SGHAT and CDR2 FQDESV come from the germline V gene (reference sequence). The CDR3: CASSRYETQYF. The CDR3 DNA follows: TGTGCCAGCAGTCGTTATGAGACCCAGTACTTC.

The chain recombines TRBV28 with TRBJ2-1, with 8 nucleotides matching TRBD2. The V gene's germline CDR1 is MDHEN and CDR2 SYDVKM. The CDR3 length is 16 residues. V gave up 6 bases and J gave up 5 bases; unmatched junction bases: 12. CDR3 nucleotides: TGTGCCAGCAGCGGAGCGGGAGCCGAAGGAAACAATGAGCAGTTCTTC. Translated: CASSGAGAEGNNEQFF.